This TCR beta chain emerged from a study of CD8+ T cells in alopecia areata. Treatment noted: oral pan-JAK inhibitor, 5-10 mg twice daily. On this clone itself: As yet, its antigen is unknown.

The V segment lost 4 bases and the J segment 4 bases; nucleotides outside the gene matches: 7. This CDR3 is built from 17 residues. The V gene's germline CDR1 is MRHNA and CDR2 SNTAGT. Reverse transcription of extracted RNA yielded cDNA, which provided the sequencing template. Clones were sequenced by immunoSEQ multiplex PCR, and TCRdb holds only the in-frame ones, with some missing. This sample yields some 100,000 clones, of which approximately 59% are seen a single time; about 31% belongs to the top ten. Study-level findings and limits: Significant decreases in scalp clonality and expanded CD8+ clones followed tofacitinib treatment. Many of the expanded lesional clones endured in scalp and blood while on tofacitinib.

The sequencing used CD8+ T cells sorted from blood, collected at week 4, from a patient treated with tofacitinib. The rearrangement uses TRBV6-4 and TRBJ2-3; 14 bases align to TRBD2. This clonotype was sampled from a human donor with alopecia areata. CDR3 bases: TGTGCCAGCAGTGCCGCCTCGACTAGCGGGGGGGCAGATACGCAGTATTTT. Its protein is CASSAASTSGGADTQYF.